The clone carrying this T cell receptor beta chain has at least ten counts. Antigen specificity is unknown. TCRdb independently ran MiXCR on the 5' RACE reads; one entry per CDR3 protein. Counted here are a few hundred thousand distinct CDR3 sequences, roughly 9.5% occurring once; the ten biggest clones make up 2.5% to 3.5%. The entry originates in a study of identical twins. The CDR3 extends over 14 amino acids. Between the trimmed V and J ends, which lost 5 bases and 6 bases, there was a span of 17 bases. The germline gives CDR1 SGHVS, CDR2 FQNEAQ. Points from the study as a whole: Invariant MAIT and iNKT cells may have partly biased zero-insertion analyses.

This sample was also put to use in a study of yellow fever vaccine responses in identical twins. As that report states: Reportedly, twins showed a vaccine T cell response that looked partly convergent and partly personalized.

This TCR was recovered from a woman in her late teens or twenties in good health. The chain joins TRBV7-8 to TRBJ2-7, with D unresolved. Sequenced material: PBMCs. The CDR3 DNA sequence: TGTGCCAGCAGCCAGCAGAGAGCCAACTCCGAGCAGTACTTC. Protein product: CASSQQRANSEQYF.